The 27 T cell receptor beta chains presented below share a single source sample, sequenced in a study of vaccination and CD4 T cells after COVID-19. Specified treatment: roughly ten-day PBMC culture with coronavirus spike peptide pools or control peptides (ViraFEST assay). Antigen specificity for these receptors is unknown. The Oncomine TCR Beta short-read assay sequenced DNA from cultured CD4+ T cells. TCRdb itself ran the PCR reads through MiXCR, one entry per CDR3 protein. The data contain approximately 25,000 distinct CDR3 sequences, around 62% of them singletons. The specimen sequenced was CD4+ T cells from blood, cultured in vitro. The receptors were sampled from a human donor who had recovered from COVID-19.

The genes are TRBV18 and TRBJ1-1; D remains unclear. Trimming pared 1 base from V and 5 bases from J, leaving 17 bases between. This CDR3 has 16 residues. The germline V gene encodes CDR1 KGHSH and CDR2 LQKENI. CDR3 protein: CASSPLRGESKTEAFF. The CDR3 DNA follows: TGTGCCAGCTCACCACTGCGGGGTGAGTCCAAGACTGAAGCTTTCTTT. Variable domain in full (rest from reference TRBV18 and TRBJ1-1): NAGVMQNPRHLVRRRGQEARLRCSPMKGHSHVYWYRQLPEEGLKFMVYLQKENIIDESGMPKERFSAEFPKEGPSILRIQQVVRGDSAAYFCASSPLRGESKTEAFFGQGTRLTVV.

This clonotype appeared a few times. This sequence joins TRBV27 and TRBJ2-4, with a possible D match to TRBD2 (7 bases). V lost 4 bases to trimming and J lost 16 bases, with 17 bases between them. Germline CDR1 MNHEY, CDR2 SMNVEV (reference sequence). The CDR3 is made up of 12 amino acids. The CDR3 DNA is TGTGCCAGCAGTTCGGCGGGGGCCCTGATTTACTTC. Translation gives CASSSAGALIYF.

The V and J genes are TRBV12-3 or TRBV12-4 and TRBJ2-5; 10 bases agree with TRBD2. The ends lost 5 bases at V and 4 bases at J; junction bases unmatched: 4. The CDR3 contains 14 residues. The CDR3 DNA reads TGTGCCAGCAGTCCCCTAGCGGGAGTAGAGACCCAGTACTTC. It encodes CASSPLAGVETQYF.

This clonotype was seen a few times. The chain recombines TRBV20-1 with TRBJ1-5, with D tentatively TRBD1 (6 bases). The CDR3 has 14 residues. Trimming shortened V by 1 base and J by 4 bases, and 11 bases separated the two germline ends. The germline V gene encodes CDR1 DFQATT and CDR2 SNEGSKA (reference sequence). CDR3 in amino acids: CSARGGAGNQPQHF. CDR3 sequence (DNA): TGCAGTGCTAGAGGGGGGGCAGGGAATCAGCCCCAGCATTTT.

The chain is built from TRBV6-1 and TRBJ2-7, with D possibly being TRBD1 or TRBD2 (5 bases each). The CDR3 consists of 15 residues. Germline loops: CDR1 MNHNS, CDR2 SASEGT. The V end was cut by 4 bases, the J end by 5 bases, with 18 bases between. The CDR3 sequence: CASSVTTDRRDEQYF. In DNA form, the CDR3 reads TGTGCCAGCAGTGTGACGACAGACCGGCGGGACGAGCAGTACTTC.

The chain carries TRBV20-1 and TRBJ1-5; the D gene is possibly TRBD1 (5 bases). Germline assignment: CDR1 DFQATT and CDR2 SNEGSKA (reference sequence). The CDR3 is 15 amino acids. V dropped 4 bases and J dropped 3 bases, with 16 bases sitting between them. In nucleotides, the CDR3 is TGCAGTGCTAACTTCAACAGGTACCCCAATCAGCCCCAGCATTTT. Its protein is CSANFNRYPNQPQHF.

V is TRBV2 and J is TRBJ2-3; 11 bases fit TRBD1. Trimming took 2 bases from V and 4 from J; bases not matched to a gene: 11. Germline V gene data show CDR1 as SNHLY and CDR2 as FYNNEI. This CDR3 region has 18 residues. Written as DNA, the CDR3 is TGTGCCAGCAGTGAACTCGGACAGGGGGCCTACATCTCAGATACGCAGTATTTT. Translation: CASSELGQGAYISDTQYF. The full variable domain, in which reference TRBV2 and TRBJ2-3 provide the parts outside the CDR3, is EPEVTQTPSHQVTQMGQEVILRCVPISNHLYFYWYRQILGQKVEFLVSFYNNEISEKSEIFDDQFSVERPDGSNFTLKIRSTKLEDSAMYFCASSELGQGAYISDTQYFGPGTRLTVL.

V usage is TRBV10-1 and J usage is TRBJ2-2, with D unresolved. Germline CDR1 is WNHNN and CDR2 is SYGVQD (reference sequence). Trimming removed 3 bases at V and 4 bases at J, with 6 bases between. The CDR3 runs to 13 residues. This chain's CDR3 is CASSDRVTGELFF. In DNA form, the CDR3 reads TGCGCCAGCAGTGATAGGGTCACCGGGGAGCTGTTTTTT.

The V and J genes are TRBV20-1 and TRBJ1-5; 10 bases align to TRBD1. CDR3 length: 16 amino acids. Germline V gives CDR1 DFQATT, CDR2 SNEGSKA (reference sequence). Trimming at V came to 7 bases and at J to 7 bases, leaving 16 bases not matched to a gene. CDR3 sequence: CSVRDRGRIVSQPQHF. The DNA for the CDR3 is TGCAGTGTTAGGGACAGGGGACGGATCGTGTCCCAGCCCCAGCATTTT.

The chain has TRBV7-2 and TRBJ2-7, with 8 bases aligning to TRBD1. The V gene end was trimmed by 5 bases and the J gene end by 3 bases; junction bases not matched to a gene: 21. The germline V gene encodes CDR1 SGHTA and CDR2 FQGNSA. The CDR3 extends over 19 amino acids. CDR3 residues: CASSRIQIRTGTHGYEQYF. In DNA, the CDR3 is TGTGCCAGCAGCCGAATCCAAATTCGGACAGGGACACACGGCTACGAGCAGTACTTC.

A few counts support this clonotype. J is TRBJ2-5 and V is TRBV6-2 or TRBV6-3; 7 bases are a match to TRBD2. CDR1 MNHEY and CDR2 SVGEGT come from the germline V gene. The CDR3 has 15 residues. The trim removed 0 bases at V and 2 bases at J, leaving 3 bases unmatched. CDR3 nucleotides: TGTGCCAGCAGTTACTCCGCTAGCGGACAAGAGACCCAGTACTTC. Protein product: CASSYSASGQETQYF.

The CDR3 sequence: CASTGVNSGNTIYF. The CDR3 DNA is TGTGCCAGCACCGGCGTCAACTCTGGAAACACCATATATTTT. This rearrangement joins TRBV28 to TRBJ1-3; D gene ambiguous. Germline lookup yields CDR1 MDHEN and CDR2 SYDVKM. Trimming left V 7 bases short and J 0 bases short, with 10 bases between. This CDR3 is 14 amino acids long.

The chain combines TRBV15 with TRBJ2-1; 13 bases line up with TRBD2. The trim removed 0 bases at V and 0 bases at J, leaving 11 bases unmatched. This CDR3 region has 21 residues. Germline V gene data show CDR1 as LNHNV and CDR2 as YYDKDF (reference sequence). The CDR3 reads CATSRDSWTSGGGSSYNEQFF. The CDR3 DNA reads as TGTGCCACCAGCAGAGATTCATGGACTAGCGGGGGTGGAAGCTCCTACAATGAGCAGTTCTTC.

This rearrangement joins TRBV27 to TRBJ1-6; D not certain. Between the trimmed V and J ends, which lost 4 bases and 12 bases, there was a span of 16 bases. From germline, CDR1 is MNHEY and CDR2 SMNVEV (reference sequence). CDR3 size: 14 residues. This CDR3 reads CASSSHSPPRPLHF. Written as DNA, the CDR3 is TGTGCCAGCAGTTCCCACAGCCCGCCGCGACCCCTCCACTTT.

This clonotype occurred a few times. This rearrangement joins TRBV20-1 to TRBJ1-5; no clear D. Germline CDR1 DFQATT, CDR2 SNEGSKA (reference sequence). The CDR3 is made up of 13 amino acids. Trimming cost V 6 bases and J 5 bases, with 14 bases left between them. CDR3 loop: CSAAPQAHQPQHF. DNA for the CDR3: TGCAGTGCAGCCCCCCAGGCCCATCAGCCCCAGCATTTT.

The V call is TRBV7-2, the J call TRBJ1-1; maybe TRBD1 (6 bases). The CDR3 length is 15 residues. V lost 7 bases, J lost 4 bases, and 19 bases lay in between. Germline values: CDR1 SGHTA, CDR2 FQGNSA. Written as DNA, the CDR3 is TGTGCCAGCACCAAATCATGGGGGGCCGGCACTGAAGCTTTCTTT. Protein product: CASTKSWGAGTEAFF.

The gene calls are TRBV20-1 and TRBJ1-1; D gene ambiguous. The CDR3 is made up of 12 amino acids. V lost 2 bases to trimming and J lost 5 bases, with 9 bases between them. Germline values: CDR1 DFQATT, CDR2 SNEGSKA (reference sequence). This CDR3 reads CSARLPMTEAFF. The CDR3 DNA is TGCAGTGCTAGACTTCCCATGACTGAAGCTTTCTTT.

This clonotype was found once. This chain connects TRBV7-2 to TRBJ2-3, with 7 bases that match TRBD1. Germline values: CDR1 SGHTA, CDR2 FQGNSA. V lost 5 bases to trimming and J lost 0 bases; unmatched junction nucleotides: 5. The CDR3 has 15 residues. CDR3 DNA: TGTGCCAGCAGCCCCCGGGACAGAAGCACAGATACGCAGTATTTT. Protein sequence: CASSPRDRSTDTQYF.

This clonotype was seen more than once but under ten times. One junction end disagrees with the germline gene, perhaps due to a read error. The CDR3 sequence: CASSYSGQGPGYTEAFF. For the CDR3, the DNA is TGTGCCAGCAGTTACTCGGGCCAGGGGCCGGGATACACTGAAGCTTTCTTT. The chain uses TRBV6-4 and TRBJ1-1, with TRBD1 as a possible D gene (6 bases). The germline gives CDR1 MRHNA, CDR2 SNTAGT. This CDR3 has 17 amino acids.

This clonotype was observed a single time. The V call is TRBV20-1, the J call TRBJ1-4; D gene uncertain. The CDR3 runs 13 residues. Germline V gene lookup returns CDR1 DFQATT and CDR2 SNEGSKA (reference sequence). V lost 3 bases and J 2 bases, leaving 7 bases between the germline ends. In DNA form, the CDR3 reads TGCAGTGCTAGGACCTGGACTAATGAAAAACTGTTTTTT. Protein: CSARTWTNEKLFF.

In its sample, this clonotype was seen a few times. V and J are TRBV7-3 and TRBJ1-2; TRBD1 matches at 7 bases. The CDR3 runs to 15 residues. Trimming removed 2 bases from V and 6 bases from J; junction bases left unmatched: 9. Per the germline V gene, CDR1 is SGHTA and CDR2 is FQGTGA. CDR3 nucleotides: TGTGCCAGCAGCTTATCTGGCCAGGGGGTTAATGGCTACACCTTC. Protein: CASSLSGQGVNGYTF.

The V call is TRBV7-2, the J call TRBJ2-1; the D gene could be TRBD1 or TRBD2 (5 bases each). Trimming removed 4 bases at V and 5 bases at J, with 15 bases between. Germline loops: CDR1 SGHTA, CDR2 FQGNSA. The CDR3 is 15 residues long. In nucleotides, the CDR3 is TGTGCCAGCAGCTCCCAGGGACCCTTGGACAATGAGCAGTTCTTC. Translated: CASSSQGPLDNEQFF.

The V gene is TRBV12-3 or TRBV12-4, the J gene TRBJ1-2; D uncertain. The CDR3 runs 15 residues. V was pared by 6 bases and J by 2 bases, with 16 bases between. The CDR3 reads CASSSPGKGNYGYTF. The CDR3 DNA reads TGTGCCAGCAGCTCCCCCGGGAAAGGGAACTATGGCTACACCTTC.

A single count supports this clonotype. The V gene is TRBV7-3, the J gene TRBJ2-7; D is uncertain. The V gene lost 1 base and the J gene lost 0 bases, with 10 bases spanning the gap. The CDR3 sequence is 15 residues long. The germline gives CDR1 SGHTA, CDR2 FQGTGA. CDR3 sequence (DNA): TGTGCCAGCAGCTTAAATCACGGTTACTCCTACGAGCAGTACTTC. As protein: CASSLNHGYSYEQYF.

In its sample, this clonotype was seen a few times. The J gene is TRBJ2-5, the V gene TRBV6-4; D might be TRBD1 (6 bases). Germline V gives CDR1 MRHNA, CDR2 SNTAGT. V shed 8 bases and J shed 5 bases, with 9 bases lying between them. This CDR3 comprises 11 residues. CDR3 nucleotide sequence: TGTGCCAGCGGTAGGGGGGAGACCCAGTACTTC. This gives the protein CASGRGETQYF.

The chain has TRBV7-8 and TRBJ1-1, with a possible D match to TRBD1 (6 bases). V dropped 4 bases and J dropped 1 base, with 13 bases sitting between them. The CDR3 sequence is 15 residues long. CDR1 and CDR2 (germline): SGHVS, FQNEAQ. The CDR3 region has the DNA TGTGCCAGCAGCTACCAGACAGGACAGAACACTGAAGCTTTCTTT. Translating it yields CASSYQTGQNTEAFF.

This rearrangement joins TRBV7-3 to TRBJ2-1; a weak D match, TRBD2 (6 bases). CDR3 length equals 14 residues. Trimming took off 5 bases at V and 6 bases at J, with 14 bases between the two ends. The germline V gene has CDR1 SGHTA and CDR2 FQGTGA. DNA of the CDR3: TGTGCCAGCAGCCGTGGAGGGCCGGGCAATGAGCAGTTCTTC. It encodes CASSRGGPGNEQFF. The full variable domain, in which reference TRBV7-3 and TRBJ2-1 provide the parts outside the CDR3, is GAGVSQTPSNKVTEKGKYVELRCDPISGHTALYWYRQSLGQGPEFLIYFQGTGAADDSGLPNDRFFAVRPEGSVSTLKIQRTERGDSAVYLCASSRGGPGNEQFFGPGTRLTVL.